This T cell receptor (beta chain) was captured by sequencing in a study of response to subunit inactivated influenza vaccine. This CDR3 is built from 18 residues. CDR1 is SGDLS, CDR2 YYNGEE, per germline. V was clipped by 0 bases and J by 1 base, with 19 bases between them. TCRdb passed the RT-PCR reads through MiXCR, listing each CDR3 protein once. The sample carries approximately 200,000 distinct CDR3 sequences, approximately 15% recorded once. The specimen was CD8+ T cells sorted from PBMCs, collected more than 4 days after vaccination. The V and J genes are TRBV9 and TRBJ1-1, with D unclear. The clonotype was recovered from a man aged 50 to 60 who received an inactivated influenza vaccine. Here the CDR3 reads CASSVEGLEDWKNTEAFF. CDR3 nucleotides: TGTGCCAGCAGCGTAGAAGGATTAGAGGACTGGAAGAACACTGAAGCTTTCTTT.